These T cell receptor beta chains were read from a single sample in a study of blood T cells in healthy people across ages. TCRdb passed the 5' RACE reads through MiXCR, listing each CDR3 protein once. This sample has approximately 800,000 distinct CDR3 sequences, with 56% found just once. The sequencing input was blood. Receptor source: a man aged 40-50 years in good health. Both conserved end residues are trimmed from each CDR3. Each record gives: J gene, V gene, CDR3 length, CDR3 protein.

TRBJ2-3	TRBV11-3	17	ASSYQQFAGHPPRDTQY
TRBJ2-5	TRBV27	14	ASSSTGTSPYNEQY
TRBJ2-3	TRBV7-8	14	ASSLTSGSGTDTQY
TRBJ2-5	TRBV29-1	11	SVERGVRETQY
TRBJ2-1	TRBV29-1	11	SVEGSGRNEQF
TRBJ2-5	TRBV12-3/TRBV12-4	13	ASSLSGGALETQY
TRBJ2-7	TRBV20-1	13	SARIDEREDHEQY
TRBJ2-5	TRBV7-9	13	ASSLVDASQETQY
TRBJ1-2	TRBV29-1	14	SVEASTGGVGYGYT
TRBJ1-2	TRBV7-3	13	ASSPTTGGHYGYT
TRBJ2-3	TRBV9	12	ASSGWYSTDTQY
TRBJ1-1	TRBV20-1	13	SALLTGSTNTEAF
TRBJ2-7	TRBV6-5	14	ASSYSSGQGISEQY
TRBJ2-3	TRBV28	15	ASSLSRDRGYTDTQY
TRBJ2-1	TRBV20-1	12	SARDLKLFNEQF
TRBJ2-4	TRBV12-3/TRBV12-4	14	ASSLGERKAKNIQY
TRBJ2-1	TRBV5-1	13	ASSVGLAGVYEQF
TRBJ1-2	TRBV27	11	ASSWVTGDGYT
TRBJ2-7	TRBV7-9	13	ASSSGLAETYEQY
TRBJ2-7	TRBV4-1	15	ASSQVKVPGGSYEQY
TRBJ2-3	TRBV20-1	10	STTSQGDTQY
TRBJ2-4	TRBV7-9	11	ASSLGRENIQY
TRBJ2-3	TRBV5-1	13	ASSLINFSTDTQY
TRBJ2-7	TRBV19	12	ASNRGRSSYEQY
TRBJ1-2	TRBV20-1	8	SASSGGYT
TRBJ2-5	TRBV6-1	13	ASSEAGAVLLNQY
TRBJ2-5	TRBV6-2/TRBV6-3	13	ASTPRKGFGETQY
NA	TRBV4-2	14	ASSQPAGNGGETQY
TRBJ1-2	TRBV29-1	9	SIEGRDGYT
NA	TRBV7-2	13	ASSLETSGKNIQY
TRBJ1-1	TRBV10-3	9	AIFGGTEAF
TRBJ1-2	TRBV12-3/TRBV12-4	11	ASSGDGDYGYT